This T cell receptor (beta chain) is drawn from a study of T cells in Graves' hyperthyroidism and ophthalmopathy. Study in general: Prior to any treatment, at the point of initial diagnosis, peripheral blood was collected.

Amplification yielded TCR beta CDR3 regions, with RNA transcripts as the source. Researchers ran a first-round RT-PCR on the TCR CDR3 using the HTBI primer set. TCRdb reprocessed the multiplex PCR reads via MiXCR and lists one record per CDR3 protein. This table holds around 450,000 distinct CDR3 sequences, 15% to 18% found once. The source of the PBMCs was 10 ml of fresh peripheral blood. This CDR3 spans 15 amino acids. V shed 2 bases and J 3 bases; nucleotides not matched to a gene: 2. CDR1 is SGDLS and CDR2 is YYNGEE in the germline V gene. The chain combines TRBV9 with TRBJ2-3; 11 nucleotides align to TRBD1. The sample comprised blood. This receptor was obtained from a woman under 30 with Graves' hyperthyroidism. CDR3 region: CASSVWDRGTDTQYF. CDR3 nucleotides: TGTGCCAGCAGCGTCTGGGACAGGGGGACAGATACGCAGTATTTT.